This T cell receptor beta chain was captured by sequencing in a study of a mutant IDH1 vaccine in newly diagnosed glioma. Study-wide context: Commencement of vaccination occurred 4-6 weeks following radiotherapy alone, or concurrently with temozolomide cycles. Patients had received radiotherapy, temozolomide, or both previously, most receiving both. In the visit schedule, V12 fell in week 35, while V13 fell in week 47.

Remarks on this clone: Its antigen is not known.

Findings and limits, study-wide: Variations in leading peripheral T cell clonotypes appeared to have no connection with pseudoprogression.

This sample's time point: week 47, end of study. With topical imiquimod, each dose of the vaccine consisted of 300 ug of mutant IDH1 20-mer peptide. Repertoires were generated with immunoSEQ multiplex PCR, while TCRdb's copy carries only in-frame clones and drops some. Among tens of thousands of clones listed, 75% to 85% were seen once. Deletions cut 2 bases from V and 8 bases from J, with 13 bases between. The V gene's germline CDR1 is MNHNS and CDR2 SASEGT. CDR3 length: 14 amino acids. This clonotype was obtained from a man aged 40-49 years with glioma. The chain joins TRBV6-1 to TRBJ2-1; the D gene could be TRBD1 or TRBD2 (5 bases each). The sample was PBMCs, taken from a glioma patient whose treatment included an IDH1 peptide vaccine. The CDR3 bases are TGTGCCAGCAGTGAAAGCTGGGACGAGCATGAGCAGTTCTTC. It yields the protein CASSESWDEHEQFF.